Below are 4 T cell receptor beta chains sequenced from a single sample in a study of cytomegalovirus exposure and HLA in healthy donors. The PCR used 60 Vbeta and 13 Jbeta primers. Data came from immunoSEQ multiplex PCR; TCRdb stores just in-frame clones and leaves some out. The repertoire holds about 160,000 clones, 82% seen once, with 0.96% in the top ten. The sample was PBMCs. All receptors come from a girl aged 2-10 years in good health and CMV-seropositive.

The chain joins TRBV5-4 to TRBJ2-7, with TRBD2 matching 10 bases. V dropped 5 bases and J dropped 5; count of bases not matched to a gene: 13. This CDR3 is 16 amino acids long. Germline CDR1 and CDR2: SGHNT and YYREEE (reference sequence). Written as DNA, the CDR3 is TGTGCCAGCAGTCTGGAGGGCCTAGCGGGAGTCGACGAGCAGTACTTC. Its translation: CASSLEGLAGVDEQYF.

The chain combines TRBV5-1 with TRBJ2-1, with a tentative D call TRBD2 (6 bases). The CDR3 covers 13 residues. Trimming stripped 0 bases from V and 7 bases from J, with 8 bases between. The germline V gene has CDR1 SGHRS and CDR2 YFSETQ. The CDR3, as DNA: TGCGCCAGCAGCTTGGTGGGGGGAAATGAGCAGTTCTTC. This gives the protein CASSLVGGNEQFF.

J is TRBJ1-5 and V is TRBV9, with D uncertain. In germline, CDR1 is SGDLS, CDR2 YYNGEE. This CDR3 contains 12 residues. Trimming removed 0 bases at V and 8 bases at J, with 6 bases between. The CDR3 DNA sequence: TGTGCCAGCAGCGTAGGAGATGAGCCCCAGCATTTT. This translates into CASSVGDEPQHF.

This clone was observed a few times. The rearrangement joins TRBV30 to TRBJ2-2, with TRBD2 identical over 11 bases. Germline CDR1 reads GTSNPN; CDR2 reads SVGIG (reference sequence). The CDR3 is made up of 15 amino acids. The V and J ends lost 5 bases and 7 bases, in that order; junction bases with no gene match: 9. The CDR3 nucleotides are TGTGCCTGGCATACACTAGCGGGAGAGGTCGGGGAGCTGTTTTTT. Its translation is CAWHTLAGEVGELFF.